This T cell receptor beta chain is drawn from a study of blood T cell repertoires in COVID-19. Study at large: Sites in the United States, Italy and Spain provided acute and convalescent COVID-19 samples. Sources were T cells, B-cell-depleted T cells, or PBMCs; the material itself was cDNA or gDNA.

Trimming pared 1 base from V and 0 bases from J, leaving 12 bases between. This CDR3 is built from 16 residues. CDR1 is MNHNS, CDR2 SASEGT, per germline. Original analysis: Using reference gene primer amplification, nucleated cell counts were estimated. Measured with immunoSEQ multiplex PCR; TCRdb has only the in-frame clones, and not every one. The V and J calls and the clone size are those of that table, but D and trimming were determined from the DNA. The data contain tens of thousands of clones, about 88% of them seen just once; the ten biggest clones take up over 3%. This clone has only one observation.

This TCR was sampled from a man between 65 and 85 years old with acute or convalescent COVID-19. Sequencing input: peripheral blood. The V gene is TRBV6-1, the J gene TRBJ2-5; possibly TRBD1 for D (6 bases). The CDR3 coding sequence is TGTGCCAGCAGTGAAGGGGCAGGGGTTAACCAAGAGACCCAGTACTTC. It codes for CASSEGAGVNQETQYF.